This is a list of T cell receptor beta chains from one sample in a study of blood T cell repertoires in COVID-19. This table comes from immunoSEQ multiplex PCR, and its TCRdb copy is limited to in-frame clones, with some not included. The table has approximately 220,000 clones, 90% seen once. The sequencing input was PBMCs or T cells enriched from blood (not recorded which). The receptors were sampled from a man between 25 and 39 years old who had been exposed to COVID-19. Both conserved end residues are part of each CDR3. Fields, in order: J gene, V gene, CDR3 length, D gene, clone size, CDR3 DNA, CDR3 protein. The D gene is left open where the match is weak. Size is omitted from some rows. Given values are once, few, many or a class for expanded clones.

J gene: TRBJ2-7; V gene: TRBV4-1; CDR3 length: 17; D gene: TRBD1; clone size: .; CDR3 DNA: TGCGCCAGCAGCCAAGGAACAATTCAGGGGGAGTACTACGAGCAGTACTTC; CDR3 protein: CASSQGTIQGEYYEQYF
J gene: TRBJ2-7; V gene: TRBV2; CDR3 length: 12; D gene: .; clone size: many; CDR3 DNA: TGTGCCAGTACCGGGACTCGTTACGAGCAGTACTTC; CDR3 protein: CASTGTRYEQYF
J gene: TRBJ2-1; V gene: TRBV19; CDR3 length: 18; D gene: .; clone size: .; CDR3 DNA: TGTGCCAGTAGTTACAGGGTTTTTACTGCAGCGGGGAACAATGAGCAGTTCTTC; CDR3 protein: CASSYRVFTAAGNNEQFF
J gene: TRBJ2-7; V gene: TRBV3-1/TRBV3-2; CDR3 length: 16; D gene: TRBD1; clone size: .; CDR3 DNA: TGTGCCAGCAGCCCCGTGGACAGGGGGGGGTCCTACGAGCAGTACTTC; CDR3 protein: CASSPVDRGGSYEQYF
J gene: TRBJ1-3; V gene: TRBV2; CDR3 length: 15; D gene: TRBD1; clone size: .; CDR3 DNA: TGTGCCAGCAGTGCCGGGACAGGGGGTGGAAACACCATATATTTT; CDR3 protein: CASSAGTGGGNTIYF
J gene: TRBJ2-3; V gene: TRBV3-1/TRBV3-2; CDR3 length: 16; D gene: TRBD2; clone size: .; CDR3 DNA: TGTGCCAGCAGCCAAGATTGGCGGGGGGGTGCAGATACGCAGTATTTT; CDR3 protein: CASSQDWRGGADTQYF
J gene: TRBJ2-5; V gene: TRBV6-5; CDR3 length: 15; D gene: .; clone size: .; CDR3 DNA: TGTGCCAGCAGTTACTCCCAGACAGGCTTTGAGACCCAGTACTTC; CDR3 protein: CASSYSQTGFETQYF
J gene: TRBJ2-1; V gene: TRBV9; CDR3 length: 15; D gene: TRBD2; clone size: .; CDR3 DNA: TGTGCCAGCAGCTCACTAGCGGGATCATACAATGAGCAGTTCTTC; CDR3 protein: CASSSLAGSYNEQFF
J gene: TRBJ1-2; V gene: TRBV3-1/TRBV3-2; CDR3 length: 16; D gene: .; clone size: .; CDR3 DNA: TGTGCCAGCAGCCAAGATTTGTACACTACGGGTTATGGCTACACCTTC; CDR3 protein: CASSQDLYTTGYGYTF
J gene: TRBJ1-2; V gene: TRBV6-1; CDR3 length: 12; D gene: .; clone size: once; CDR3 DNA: TGTGCCAGCAGTGAAGACAGGATTGGCTACACCTTC; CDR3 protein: CASSEDRIGYTF
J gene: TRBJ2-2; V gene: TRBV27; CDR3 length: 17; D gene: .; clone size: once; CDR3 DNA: TGTGCCAGCAGTTTATCGACCCTCTCTAGGGGCACCGGGGAGCTGTTTTTT; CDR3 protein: CASSLSTLSRGTGELFF
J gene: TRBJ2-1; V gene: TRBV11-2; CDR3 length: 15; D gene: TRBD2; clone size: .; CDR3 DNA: TGTGCCAGCTGGAGAGTAGCGGGGGGGCCGAATGAGCAGTTCTTC; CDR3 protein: CASWRVAGGPNEQFF
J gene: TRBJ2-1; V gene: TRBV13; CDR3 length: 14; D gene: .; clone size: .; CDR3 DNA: TGTGCCAGCAGCCCCACTAGGGAGTGGGATGAGCAGTTCTTC; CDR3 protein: CASSPTREWDEQFF
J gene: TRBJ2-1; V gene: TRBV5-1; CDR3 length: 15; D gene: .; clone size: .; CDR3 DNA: TGCGCCAGCAGCTGGACACAGGGCGCCAGCAATGAGCAGTTCTTC; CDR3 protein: CASSWTQGASNEQFF
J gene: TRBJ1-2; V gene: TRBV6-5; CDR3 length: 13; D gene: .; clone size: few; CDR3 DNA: TGTGCCAGCCGCACCACAGGGTTCTATGGCTACACCTTC; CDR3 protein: CASRTTGFYGYTF
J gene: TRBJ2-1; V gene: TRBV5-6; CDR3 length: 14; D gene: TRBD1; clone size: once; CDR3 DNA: TGTGCCAGCAGCGCTACCGGGACAGTCAATGAGCAGTTCTTC; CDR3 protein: CASSATGTVNEQFF
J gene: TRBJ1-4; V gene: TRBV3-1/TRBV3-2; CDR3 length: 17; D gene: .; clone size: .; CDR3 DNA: TGTGCCAGCAGCCAAGAGGTCCATATAGCAACTAATGAAAAACTGTTTTTT; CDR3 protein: CASSQEVHIATNEKLFF
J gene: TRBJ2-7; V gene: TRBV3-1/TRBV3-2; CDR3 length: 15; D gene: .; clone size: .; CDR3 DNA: TGTGCCAGCAGCCAAGTGGGCTCGGGGATTGACGAGCAGTACTTC; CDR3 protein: CASSQVGSGIDEQYF
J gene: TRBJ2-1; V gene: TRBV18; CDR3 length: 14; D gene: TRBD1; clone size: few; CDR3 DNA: TGTGCCAGCTCACCAGGACAGGAATACAATGAGCAGTTCTTC; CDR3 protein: CASSPGQEYNEQFF
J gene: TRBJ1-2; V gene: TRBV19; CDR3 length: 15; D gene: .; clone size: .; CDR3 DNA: TGTGCCAGTAGAGAGACACACATCGCTAACTATGGCTACACCTTC; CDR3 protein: CASRETHIANYGYTF
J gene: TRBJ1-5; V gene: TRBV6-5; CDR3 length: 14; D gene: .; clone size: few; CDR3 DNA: TGTGCCAGCACAAACATTAATAGCAATCAGCCCCAGCATTTT; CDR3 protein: CASTNINSNQPQHF
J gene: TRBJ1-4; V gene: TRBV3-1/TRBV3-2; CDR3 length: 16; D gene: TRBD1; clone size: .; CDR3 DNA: TGTGCCAGCAGCCAAGTCATTGGACAGGGTAATGAAAAACTGTTTTTT; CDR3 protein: CASSQVIGQGNEKLFF
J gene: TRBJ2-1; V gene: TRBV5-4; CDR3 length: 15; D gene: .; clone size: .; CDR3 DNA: TGTGCCAGCAGCCCACGGGGGGCAATCTACAATGAGCAGTTCTTC; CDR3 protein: CASSPRGAIYNEQFF
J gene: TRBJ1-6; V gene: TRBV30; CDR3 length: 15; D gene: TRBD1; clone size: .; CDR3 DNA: TGTGCCTGGAGTCCCCGGACAGGGGAAGGATCACCCCTCCACTTT; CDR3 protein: CAWSPRTGEGSPLHF
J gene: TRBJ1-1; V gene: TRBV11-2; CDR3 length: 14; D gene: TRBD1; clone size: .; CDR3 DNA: TGTGCCAGCAGCTTCGACAGGGGGGCCACTGAAGCTTTCTTT; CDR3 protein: CASSFDRGATEAFF
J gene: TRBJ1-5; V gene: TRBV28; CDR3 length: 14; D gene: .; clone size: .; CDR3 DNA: TGTGCCAGCAGCCACGACAGACGGGAGGAGCCCCAGCATTTT; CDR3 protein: CASSHDRREEPQHF
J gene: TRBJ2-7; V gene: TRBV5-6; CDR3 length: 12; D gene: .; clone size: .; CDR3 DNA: TGTGCCAGCAGCTTGGGGAGGACCGAGCAGTACTTC; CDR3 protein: CASSLGRTEQYF
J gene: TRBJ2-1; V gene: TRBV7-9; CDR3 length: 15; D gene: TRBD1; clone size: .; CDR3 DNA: TGTGCCAGCAGCCAAACAGGGGAGCAAAATGGAAAGCAGTTCTTC; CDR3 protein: CASSQTGEQNGKQFF
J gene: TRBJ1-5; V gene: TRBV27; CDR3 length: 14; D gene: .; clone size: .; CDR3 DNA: TGTGCCAGCAGTTTATACGGTTATGATCAGCCCCAGCATTTT; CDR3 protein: CASSLYGYDQPQHF
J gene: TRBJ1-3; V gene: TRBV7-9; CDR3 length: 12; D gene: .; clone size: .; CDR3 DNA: TGTGCCACAGCGGACTCTGGAAACACCATATATTTT; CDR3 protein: CATADSGNTIYF
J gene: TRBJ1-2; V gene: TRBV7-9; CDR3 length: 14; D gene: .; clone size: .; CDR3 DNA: TGTGCCAGCAGCCTGCCGACAGGTCTATATGGCTACACCTTC; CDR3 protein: CASSLPTGLYGYTF
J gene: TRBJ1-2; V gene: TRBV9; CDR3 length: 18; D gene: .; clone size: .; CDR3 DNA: TGTGCCAGCAGCGCCGACCCCCGGGGAGGCCTCGCTAACTATGGCTACACCTTC; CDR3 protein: CASSADPRGGLANYGYTF
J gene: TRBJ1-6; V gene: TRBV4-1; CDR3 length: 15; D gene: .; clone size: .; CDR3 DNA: TGCGCCAGCAGCCAGGGGGGTAACTATAATTCACCCCTCCACTTT; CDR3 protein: CASSQGGNYNSPLHF
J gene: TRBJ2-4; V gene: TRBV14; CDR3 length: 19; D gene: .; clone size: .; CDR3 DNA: TGTGCCAGCAGCCACCGGCAGCTCCTAGCTCCCGACCAACCAAACATTCAGTACTTC; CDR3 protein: CASSHRQLLAPDQPNIQYF
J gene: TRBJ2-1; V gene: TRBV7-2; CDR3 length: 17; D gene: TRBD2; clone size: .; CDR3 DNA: TGTGCCAGCAGCTTAGGAGCGGGGGGACTCTCCTACAATGAGCAGTTCTTC; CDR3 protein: CASSLGAGGLSYNEQFF
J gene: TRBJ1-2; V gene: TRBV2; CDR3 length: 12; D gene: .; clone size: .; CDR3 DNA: TGTGCCCATGACAGAGGAGTTTCTGGCTACACCTTC; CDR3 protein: CAHDRGVSGYTF
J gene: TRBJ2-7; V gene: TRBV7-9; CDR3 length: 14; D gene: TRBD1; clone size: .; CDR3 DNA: TGTGCCAGCAGCCCCCGGGACAGGGGCTACGAGCAGTACTTC; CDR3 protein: CASSPRDRGYEQYF
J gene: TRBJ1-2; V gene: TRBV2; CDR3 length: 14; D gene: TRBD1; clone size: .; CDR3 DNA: TGTGCCAGCAGTCTAACAGGGGTAATCTATGGCTACACCTTC; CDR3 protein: CASSLTGVIYGYTF
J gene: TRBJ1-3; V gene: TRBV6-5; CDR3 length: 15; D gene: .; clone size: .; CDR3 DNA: TGTGCCAGCAGCAAACCGACAGTCTCTGGAAACACCATATATTTT; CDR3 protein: CASSKPTVSGNTIYF
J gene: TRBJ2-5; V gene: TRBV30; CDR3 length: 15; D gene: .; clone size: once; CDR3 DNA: TGTGCCTGGAGTCCAGAGGGCCCTCGGGTAGAGACCCAGTACTTC; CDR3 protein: CAWSPEGPRVETQYF
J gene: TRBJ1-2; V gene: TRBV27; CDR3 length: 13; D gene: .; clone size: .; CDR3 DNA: TGTGCCAGCAGTTTAGAGGGTTATGATGGCTACACCTTC; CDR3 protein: CASSLEGYDGYTF
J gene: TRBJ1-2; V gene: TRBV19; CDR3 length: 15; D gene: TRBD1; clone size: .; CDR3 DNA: TGTGCCAGTAGTATAGTCAACAGGGGGCAGCGTGGCTACACCTTC; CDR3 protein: CASSIVNRGQRGYTF
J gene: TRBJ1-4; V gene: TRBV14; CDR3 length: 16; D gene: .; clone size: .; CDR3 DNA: TGTGCCAGCAGCCAAGAGCTGATCTCCGGGTACGAAAAACTGTTTTTT; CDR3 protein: CASSQELISGYEKLFF
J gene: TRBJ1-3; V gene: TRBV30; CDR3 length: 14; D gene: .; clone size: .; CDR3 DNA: TGTGCCTGGAGTGTACTTGACACTGGAAACACCATATATTTT; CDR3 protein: CAWSVLDTGNTIYF
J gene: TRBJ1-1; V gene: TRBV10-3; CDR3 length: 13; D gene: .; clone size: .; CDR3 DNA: TGTGCCGGTAGGGGAGGGCGGAACACTGAAGCTTTCTTT; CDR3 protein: CAGRGGRNTEAFF
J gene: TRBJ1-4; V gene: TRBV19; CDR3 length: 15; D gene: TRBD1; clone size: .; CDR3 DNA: TGTGCCAGTCGGGACAGGGGAGGTGTTGGTGAAAAACTGTTTTTT; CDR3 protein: CASRDRGGVGEKLFF
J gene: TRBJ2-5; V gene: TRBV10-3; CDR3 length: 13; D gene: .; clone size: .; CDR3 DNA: TGTGCCATCAGTAAGGGGAACCAAGAGACCCAGTACTTC; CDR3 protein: CAISKGNQETQYF
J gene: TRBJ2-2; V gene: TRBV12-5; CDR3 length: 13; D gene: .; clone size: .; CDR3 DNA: TGTGCTAGTGCCAGGGATGGCACCGGGGAGCTGTTTTTT; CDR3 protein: CASARDGTGELFF
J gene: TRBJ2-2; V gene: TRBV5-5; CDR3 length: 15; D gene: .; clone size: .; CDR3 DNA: TGTGCCAGCAGCTTGGTCCGGTCTAGTACCGGGGAGCTGTTTTTT; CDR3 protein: CASSLVRSSTGELFF
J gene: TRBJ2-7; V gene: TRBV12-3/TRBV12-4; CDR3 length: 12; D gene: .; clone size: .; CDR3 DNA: TGTGCCAGCAGTTTAACAGCTTACGAGCAGTACTTC; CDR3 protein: CASSLTAYEQYF
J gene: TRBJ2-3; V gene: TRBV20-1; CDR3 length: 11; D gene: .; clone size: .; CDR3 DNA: TGCAGTGCGGCTTCCACAGATACGCAGTATTTT; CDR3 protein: CSAASTDTQYF
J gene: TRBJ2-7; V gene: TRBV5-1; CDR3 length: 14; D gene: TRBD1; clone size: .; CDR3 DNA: TGCGCCAGCAGCTATGGACAGGGAGGTGACGAGCAGTACTTC; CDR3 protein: CASSYGQGGDEQYF
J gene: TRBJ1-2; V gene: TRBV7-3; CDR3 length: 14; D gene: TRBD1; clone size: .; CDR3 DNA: TGTGCCAGCAGTTTCGGGCTGGGACAGGTTGGCTACACCTTC; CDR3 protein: CASSFGLGQVGYTF
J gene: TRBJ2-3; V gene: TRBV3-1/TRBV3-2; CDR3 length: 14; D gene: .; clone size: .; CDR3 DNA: TGTGCCAGCAGCCAAGATCGCGGCACAGATACGCAGTATTTT; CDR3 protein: CASSQDRGTDTQYF
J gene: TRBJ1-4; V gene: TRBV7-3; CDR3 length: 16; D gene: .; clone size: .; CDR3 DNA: TGTGCCAGCAGCACCCCTCCCGCGAAAACTAATGAAAAACTGTTTTTT; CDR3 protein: CASSTPPAKTNEKLFF
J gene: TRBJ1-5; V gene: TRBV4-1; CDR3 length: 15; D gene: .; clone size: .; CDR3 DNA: TGCGCCAGCAGCCAAGGAGACATTAGCAATCAGCCCCAGCATTTT; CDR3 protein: CASSQGDISNQPQHF
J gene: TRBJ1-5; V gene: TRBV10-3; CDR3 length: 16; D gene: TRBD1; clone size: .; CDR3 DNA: TGTGCCATCCGCGGGACAGGCCTTTCGAACTATCAGCCCCAGCATTTT; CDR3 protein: CAIRGTGLSNYQPQHF
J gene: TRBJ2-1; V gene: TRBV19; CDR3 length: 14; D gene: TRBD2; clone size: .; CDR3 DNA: TGTGCCAGTAGGGACGGGGGGGGAATCAATGAGCAGTTCTTC; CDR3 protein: CASRDGGGINEQFF
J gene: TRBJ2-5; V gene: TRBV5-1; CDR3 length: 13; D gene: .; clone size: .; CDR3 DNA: TGCGCCAGCACACCCGGGACTGGGGAGACCCAGTACTTC; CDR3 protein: CASTPGTGETQYF
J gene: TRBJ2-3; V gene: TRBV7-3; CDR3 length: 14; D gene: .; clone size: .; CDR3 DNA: TGTGCCAGCAGCTCTAACAGGGTCCCAGATACGCAGTATTTT; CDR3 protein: CASSSNRVPDTQYF